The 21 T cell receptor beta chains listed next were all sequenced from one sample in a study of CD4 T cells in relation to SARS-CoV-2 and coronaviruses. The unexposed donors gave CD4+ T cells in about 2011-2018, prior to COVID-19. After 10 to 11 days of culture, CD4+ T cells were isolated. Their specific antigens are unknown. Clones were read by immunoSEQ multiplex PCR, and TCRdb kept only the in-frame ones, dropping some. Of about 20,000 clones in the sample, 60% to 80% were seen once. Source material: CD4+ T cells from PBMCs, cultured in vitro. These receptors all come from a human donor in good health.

CDR3 coding DNA: TGCAGTGCTAGTAATCGGGACAGGGCCTCCTACGAGCAGTACTTC. Translation: CSASNRDRASYEQYF. The V and J genes are TRBV20-1 and TRBJ2-7, with 9 bases lining up with TRBD1. The germline V gene encodes CDR1 DFQATT and CDR2 SNEGSKA (reference sequence). Trimming cost V 3 bases and J 0 bases; bases outside gene matches: 6. The CDR3 has 15 amino acids.

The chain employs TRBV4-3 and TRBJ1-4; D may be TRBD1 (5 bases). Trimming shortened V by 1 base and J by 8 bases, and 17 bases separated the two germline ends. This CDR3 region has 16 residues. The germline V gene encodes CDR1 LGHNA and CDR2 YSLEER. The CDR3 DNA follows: TGCGCCAGCAGCCAAGGCGGGACGCCGAACGGGGAAAAACTGTTTTTT. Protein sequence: CASSQGGTPNGEKLFF.

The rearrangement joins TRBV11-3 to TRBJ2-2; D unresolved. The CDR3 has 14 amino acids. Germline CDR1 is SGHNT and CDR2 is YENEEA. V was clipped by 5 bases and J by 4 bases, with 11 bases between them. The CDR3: CASSPGSITGELFF. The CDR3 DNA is TGTGCCAGCAGCCCCGGGTCTATCACCGGGGAGCTGTTTTTT. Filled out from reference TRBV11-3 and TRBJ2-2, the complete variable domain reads EAGVVQSPRYKIIEKKQPVAFWCNPISGHNTLYWYLQNLGQGPELLIRYENEEAVDDSQLPKDRFSAERLKGVDSTLKIQPAELGDSAVYLCASSPGSITGELFFGEGSRLTVL.

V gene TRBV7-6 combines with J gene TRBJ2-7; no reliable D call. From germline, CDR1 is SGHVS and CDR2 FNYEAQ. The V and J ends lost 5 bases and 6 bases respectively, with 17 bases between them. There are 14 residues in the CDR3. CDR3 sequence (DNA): TGTGCCAGCAGCGCAGCGCGATCCTCGGGCGAGCAGTACTTC. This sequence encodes CASSAARSSGEQYF.

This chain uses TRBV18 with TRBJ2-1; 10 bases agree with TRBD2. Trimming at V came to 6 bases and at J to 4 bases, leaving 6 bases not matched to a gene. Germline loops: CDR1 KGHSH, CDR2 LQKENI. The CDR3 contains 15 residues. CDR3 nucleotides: TGTGCCAGCTCCTCGGAGGGACTAGCGTACAATGAGCAGTTCTTC. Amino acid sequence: CASSSEGLAYNEQFF.

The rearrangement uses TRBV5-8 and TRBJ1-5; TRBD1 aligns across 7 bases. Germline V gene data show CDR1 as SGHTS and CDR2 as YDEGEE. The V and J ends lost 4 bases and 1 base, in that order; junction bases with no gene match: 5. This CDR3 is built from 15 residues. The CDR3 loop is CASSPGQMSNQPQHF. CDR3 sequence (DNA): TGTGCCAGCAGCCCGGGACAGATGAGCAATCAGCCCCAGCATTTT.

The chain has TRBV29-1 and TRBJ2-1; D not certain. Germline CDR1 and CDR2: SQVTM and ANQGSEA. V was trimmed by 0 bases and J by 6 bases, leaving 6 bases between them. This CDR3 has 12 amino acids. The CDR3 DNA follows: TGCAGCGTTGAAGAGCGGCCCAATGAGCAGTTCTTC. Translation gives CSVEERPNEQFF.

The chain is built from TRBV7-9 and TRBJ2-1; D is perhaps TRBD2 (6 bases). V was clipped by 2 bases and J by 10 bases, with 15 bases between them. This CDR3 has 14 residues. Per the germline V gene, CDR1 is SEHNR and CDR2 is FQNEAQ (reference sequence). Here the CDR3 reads CASSLMEGEWEQFF. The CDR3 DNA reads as TGTGCCAGCAGCTTAATGGAGGGCGAGTGGGAGCAGTTCTTC.

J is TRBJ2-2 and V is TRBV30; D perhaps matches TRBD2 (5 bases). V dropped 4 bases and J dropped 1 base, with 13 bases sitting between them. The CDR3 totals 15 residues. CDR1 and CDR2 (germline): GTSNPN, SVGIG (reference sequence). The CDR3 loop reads CAWNGLGKNTGELFF. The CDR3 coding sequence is TGTGCCTGGAACGGACTGGGGAAGAACACCGGGGAGCTGTTTTTT. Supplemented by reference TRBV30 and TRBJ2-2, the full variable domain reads SQTIHQWPATLVQPVGSPLSLECTVEGTSNPNLYWYRQAAGRGLQLLFYSVGIGQISSEVPQNLSASRPQDRQFILSSKKLLLSDSGFYLCAWNGLGKNTGELFFGEGSRLTVL.

The CDR3 nucleotides read TGTGCCAGTAGTCCCCTGTGGCAGGTTAATGAGCAGTTCTTC. As protein: CASSPLWQVNEQFF. The rearrangement uses TRBV19 and TRBJ2-1; D gene unclear. V was clipped by 5 bases and J by 7 bases, with 15 bases between them. This CDR3 is built from 14 residues. The germline V gene encodes CDR1 LNHDA and CDR2 SQIVND (reference sequence).

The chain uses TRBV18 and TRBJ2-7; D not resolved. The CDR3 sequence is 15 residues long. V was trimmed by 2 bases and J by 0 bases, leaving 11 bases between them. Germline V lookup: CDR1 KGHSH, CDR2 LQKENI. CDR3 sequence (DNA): TGTGCCAGCTCACCAATGTCAGTGAGCTCCTACGAGCAGTACTTC. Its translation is CASSPMSVSSYEQYF.

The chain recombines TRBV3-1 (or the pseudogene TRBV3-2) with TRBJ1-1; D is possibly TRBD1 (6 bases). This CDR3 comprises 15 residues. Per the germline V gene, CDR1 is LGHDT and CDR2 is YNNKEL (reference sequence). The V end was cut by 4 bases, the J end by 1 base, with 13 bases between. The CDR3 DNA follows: TGTGCCAGCAGCCCCTGGGACACCCGGAACACTGAAGCTTTCTTT. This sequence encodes CASSPWDTRNTEAFF.

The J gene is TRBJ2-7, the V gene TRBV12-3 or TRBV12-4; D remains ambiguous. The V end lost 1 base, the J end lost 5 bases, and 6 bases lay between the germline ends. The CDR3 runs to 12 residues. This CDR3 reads CASSLEVNEQYF. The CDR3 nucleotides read TGTGCCAGCAGTTTAGAGGTAAACGAGCAGTACTTC.

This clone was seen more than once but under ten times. The CDR3 protein is CASSKGAVQETQYF. CDR3 DNA sequence: TGTGCCAGTAGTAAGGGTGCGGTCCAAGAGACCCAGTACTTC. The chain recombines TRBV19 with TRBJ2-5; D gene ambiguous. Trimming took off 4 bases at V and 1 base at J, with 10 bases between the two ends. From germline, CDR1 is LNHDA and CDR2 SQIVND (reference sequence). The CDR3 extends over 14 amino acids.

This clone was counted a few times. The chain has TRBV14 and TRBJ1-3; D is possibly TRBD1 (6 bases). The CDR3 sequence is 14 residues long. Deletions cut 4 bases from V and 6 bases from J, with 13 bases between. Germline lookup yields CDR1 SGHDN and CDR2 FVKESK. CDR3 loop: CASSPGTLENTIYF. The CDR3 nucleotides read TGTGCCAGCAGCCCCGGGACATTGGAAAACACCATATATTTT.

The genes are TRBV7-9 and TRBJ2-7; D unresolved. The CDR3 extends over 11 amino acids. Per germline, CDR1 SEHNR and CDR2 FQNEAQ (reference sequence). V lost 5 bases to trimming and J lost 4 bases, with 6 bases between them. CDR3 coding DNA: TGTGCCAGCAGCCTCTCGTACGAGCAGTACTTC. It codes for CASSLSYEQYF.

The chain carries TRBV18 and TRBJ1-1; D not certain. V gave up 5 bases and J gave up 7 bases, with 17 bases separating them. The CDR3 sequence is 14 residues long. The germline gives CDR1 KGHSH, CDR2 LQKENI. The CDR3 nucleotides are TGTGCCAGCTCATCCTACCGGGTCCCGGGTGAAGCTTTCTTT. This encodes CASSSYRVPGEAFF.

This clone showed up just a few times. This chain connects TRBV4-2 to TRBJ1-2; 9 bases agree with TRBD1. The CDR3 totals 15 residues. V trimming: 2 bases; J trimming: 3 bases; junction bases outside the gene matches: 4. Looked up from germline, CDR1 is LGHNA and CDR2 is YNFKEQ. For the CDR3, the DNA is TGTGCCAGCAGCCAAAACAGGGGGCGAGACTATGGCTACACCTTC. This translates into CASSQNRGRDYGYTF.

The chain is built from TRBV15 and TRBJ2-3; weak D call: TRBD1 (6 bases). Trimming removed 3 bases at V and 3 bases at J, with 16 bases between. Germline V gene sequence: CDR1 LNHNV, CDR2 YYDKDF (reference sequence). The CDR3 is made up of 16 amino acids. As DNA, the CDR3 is TGTGCCACCAGCAGCTTACAGGGTGTAGCAACAGATACGCAGTATTTT. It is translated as CATSSLQGVATDTQYF.

The DNA of the CDR3 is TGTGCTAGTGGCCCCCCCCTGACAGGCCCCGGGGAGCTGTTTTTT. This translates into CASGPPLTGPGELFF. V and J are TRBV12-5 and TRBJ2-2; TRBD1 is a possible D gene (6 bases). Germline V CDR1 and CDR2: LGHNT, FRNRAP. The CDR3 sequence is 15 residues long. Trimming shortened V by 6 bases and J by 6 bases, and 17 bases separated the two germline ends.

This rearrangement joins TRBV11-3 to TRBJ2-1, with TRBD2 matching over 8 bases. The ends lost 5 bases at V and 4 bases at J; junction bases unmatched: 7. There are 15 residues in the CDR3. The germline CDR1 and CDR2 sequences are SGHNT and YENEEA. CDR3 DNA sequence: TGTGCCAGCAGCCCAAATGGCGGGGGGTACAATGAGCAGTTCTTC. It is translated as CASSPNGGGYNEQFF.